The entry below describes one T cell receptor beta chain. Its antigen remains undetermined. No quality values exist for individual bases; no much larger clone is one base distant. These data are taken from a study of OX40 agonist ivuxolimab in advanced cancers. For context, the study as a whole: Ivuxolimab was a fully human IgG2 agonistic monoclonal antibody targeting the costimulatory receptor OX40 (CD134). Patients were allowed to have had prior anti-PD-1, anti-PD-L1 or anti-CTLA-4 therapy, and 40% of the dose-escalation patients had been treated with checkpoint inhibitors. Peripheral TCRbeta sequencing aimed to test whether ivuxolimab altered TCR sequence diversity and caused clonal T-cell expansion. Of the 50 or so patients in dose escalation, some 20 had hepatocellular carcinoma, roughly 15 had melanoma, 9 had renal cell carcinoma and 9 had head and neck cancer. The dose-escalation cohort was roughly 80% male with a mean age of approximately 60 years, ranging from about 23 to 85. The paper describes the monotherapy dose-escalation part (N of about 57 patients) of the phase I trial of ivuxolimab. Partial responses were achieved by three dose-escalation patients, of whom one had hepatocellular carcinoma and two had cutaneous melanoma. Intravenous ivuxolimab was administered to patients every 2 weeks at six dose levels: 0.01, 0.1, 0.3, 1.5, 3 and 10 mg/kg. Study-wide findings and limitations: Partial responders in the 0.1-3.0 mg/kg groups had among the lowest normalized peripheral clonal expansion, especially among CD8+ T cells. Low levels of normalized T-cell clonal expansion were also seen in some patients who did not respond. The antigen specificity of the peripheral T cells that underwent clonal expansion was not determined. On average, CD8+ T cells showed more expanded clones than CD4+ T cells after ivuxolimab. At doses from 0.1 to 3.0 mg/kg, clonal expansion was seen in both CD4+ and CD8+ blood T cells between baseline and week 6.

Genomic DNA was extracted from sorted cells for sequencing of the TCRbeta CDR3 region. TCRbeta CDR3 regions were sequenced using the immunoSEQ Assay. In TCRdb, the immuneACCESS table is reduced to in-frame sequences with V and J assigned. These tables do not hold every clone; where another copy was compared, an unresolved V gene accounts for under half, and the others remain unexplained. For this sample there are 50,000 to 55,000 clones; around 82% appear just once. The leading ten clones occupy approximately 4.2% of the sample. The V and J ends are trimmed by 5 bases and 1 base, leaving 14 bases between them. As encoded in the germline V gene (reference sequence), CDR1 is LNHDA while CDR2 is SQIVND. Measured from the cysteine to the phenylalanine, the CDR3 is 15 residues long. The retained sequence is limited to the CDR3, 45 bases, with the frame set at the first base. Patients with a history of autoimmune disease or receiving systemic immunosuppression were excluded from the trial. In every dose cohort, peripheral blood was drawn for TCR sequencing at baseline, cycle 4 day 1, and cycle 7 day 1. Samples came from an open-label, multicenter, first-in-human phase I dose-escalation trial of ivuxolimab. Adults with locally advanced or metastatic melanoma, renal cell, hepatocellular, or head and neck squamous cell carcinoma were enrolled in the trial. Before TCR sequencing, CD4+ and CD8+ T cells were separately sorted from peripheral blood.

The specimen was CD4+ or CD8+ T cells sorted from blood, collected in a trial of the OX40 agonist ivuxolimab. The sequence links TRBV19 to TRBJ1-1; the D region possibly corresponds to TRBD1 (6 bases align). This receptor was taken from an adult with an advanced solid tumor such as melanoma, head and neck, liver or kidney cancer. The DNA sequence follows: TGTGCCAGTAGTGAGGCAGGGGCGACGAACACTGAAGCTTTCTTT. Translated, it reads CASSEAGATNTEAFF.